The rows below give T cell receptor beta chains drawn from one sample of a study of cytomegalovirus exposure and HLA in healthy donors. The protocol was immunoSEQ multiplex PCR, while the TCRdb copy is restricted to in-frame clones and leaves out a portion. In the table there are 200,000 to 250,000 clones, 82% of which are singletons. Material for sequencing was PBMCs. The origin of the receptors is a woman between 40 and 50 years old in good health and CMV-seronegative. Both conserved end residues are part of each CDR3. A D gene is named only where the DNA matches it firmly. Size is stated for part of the rows, as once, few or many counts, or as a class when the clone is expanded.

v_call: TRBV18; d_call: TRBD2; j_call: TRBJ2-1; clone_size: few; cdr3_aa: CASSRLAGGNNEQFF; cdr3_nt: TGTGCCAGCTCAAGACTAGCGGGAGGGAACAATGAGCAGTTCTTC
v_call: TRBV21-1; d_call: -; j_call: TRBJ2-7; clone_size: -; cdr3_aa: CASSKASGTYEQYF; cdr3_nt: TGTGCCAGCAGCAAGGCTAGCGGTACCTACGAGCAGTACTTC
v_call: TRBV2; d_call: TRBD2; j_call: TRBJ2-7; clone_size: -; cdr3_aa: CASRTSGIYEQYF; cdr3_nt: TGTGCCAGCAGGACTAGCGGGATCTACGAGCAGTACTTC
v_call: TRBV14; d_call: TRBD2; j_call: TRBJ2-3; clone_size: few; cdr3_aa: CASSQAPSGRSTDTQYF; cdr3_nt: TGTGCCAGCAGCCAAGCCCCTAGCGGGAGGAGCACAGATACGCAGTATTTT
v_call: TRBV5-4; d_call: -; j_call: TRBJ2-7; clone_size: -; cdr3_aa: CASSYRASHEQYF; cdr3_nt: TGTGCCTCAAGTTACAGGGCTTCTCACGAGCAGTACTTC
v_call: TRBV28; d_call: -; j_call: TRBJ2-2; clone_size: once; cdr3_aa: CASSLYGSRPGELFF; cdr3_nt: TGTGCCAGCAGTTTATACGGGAGTAGGCCCGGGGAGCTGTTTTTT
v_call: TRBV5-1; d_call: TRBD1; j_call: TRBJ1-2; clone_size: -; cdr3_aa: CASSHGQGYYGYTF; cdr3_nt: TGCGCCAGCAGCCATGGACAGGGATATTATGGCTACACCTTC
v_call: TRBV28; d_call: TRBD1; j_call: TRBJ1-3; clone_size: -; cdr3_aa: CASSLTGGSGNTIYF; cdr3_nt: TGTGCCAGCAGTTTGACAGGGGGCTCTGGAAACACCATATATTTT
v_call: TRBV2; d_call: TRBD1; j_call: TRBJ2-3; clone_size: -; cdr3_aa: CASSPTGASTDTQYF; cdr3_nt: TGTGCCAGCAGTCCGACAGGGGCCAGCACAGATACGCAGTATTTT
v_call: TRBV18; d_call: -; j_call: TRBJ1-5; clone_size: -; cdr3_aa: CASSPEGPRNQPQHF; cdr3_nt: TGTGCCAGCTCACCGGAGGGTCCGCGCAATCAGCCCCAGCATTTT
v_call: TRBV28; d_call: TRBD1; j_call: TRBJ2-2; clone_size: -; cdr3_aa: CASMGQLGSGELFF; cdr3_nt: TGTGCCAGCATGGGACAGTTGGGATCCGGGGAGCTGTTTTTT
v_call: TRBV30; d_call: -; j_call: TRBJ2-3; clone_size: -; cdr3_aa: CAWTGGTDTQYF; cdr3_nt: TGTGCCTGGACCGGAGGGACGGATACGCAGTATTTT
v_call: TRBV14; d_call: -; j_call: TRBJ1-1; clone_size: -; cdr3_aa: CASSSQGLMNTEAFF; cdr3_nt: TGTGCCAGCAGTTCTCAGGGTTTGATGAACACTGAAGCTTTCTTT
v_call: TRBV27; d_call: TRBD1; j_call: TRBJ1-2; clone_size: -; cdr3_aa: CASSWGDRAVGGYTF; cdr3_nt: TGTGCCAGCAGTTGGGGGGACAGGGCGGTCGGTGGCTACACCTTC
v_call: TRBV2; d_call: -; j_call: TRBJ2-1; clone_size: -; cdr3_aa: CASWSGISWADGSYNEQFF; cdr3_nt: TGTGCCAGCTGGTCGGGGATTTCTTGGGCGGACGGATCCTACAATGAGCAGTTCTTC
v_call: TRBV9; d_call: TRBD2; j_call: TRBJ2-1; clone_size: once; cdr3_aa: CASSVEDRASGSVDEQFF; cdr3_nt: TGTGCCAGCAGCGTAGAGGATCGGGCTAGCGGGAGTGTCGATGAGCAGTTCTTC
v_call: TRBV5-4; d_call: -; j_call: TRBJ2-3; clone_size: -; cdr3_aa: CASSPDPFREVTDTQYF; cdr3_nt: TGTGCCAGCAGCCCTGACCCTTTCCGGGAAGTCACAGATACGCAGTATTTT
v_call: TRBV27; d_call: -; j_call: TRBJ2-2; clone_size: -; cdr3_aa: CASSPLLSGFSTGELFF; cdr3_nt: TGTGCCAGCAGTCCCCTCTTGAGCGGGTTTAGCACCGGGGAGCTGTTTTTT
v_call: TRBV6-1; d_call: TRBD1; j_call: TRBJ2-2; clone_size: -; cdr3_aa: CATLGQGETGELFF; cdr3_nt: TGTGCGACATTAGGACAGGGTGAGACCGGGGAGCTGTTTTTT
v_call: TRBV2; d_call: TRBD2; j_call: TRBJ2-5; clone_size: -; cdr3_aa: CASNAGGPGETQYF; cdr3_nt: TGTGCCAGCAATGCGGGAGGGCCTGGGGAGACCCAGTACTTC
v_call: TRBV7-9; d_call: -; j_call: TRBJ2-5; clone_size: -; cdr3_aa: CASTHPVTSETQYF; cdr3_nt: TGTGCCAGCACCCATCCGGTCACCTCGGAGACCCAGTACTTC
v_call: TRBV5-1; d_call: -; j_call: TRBJ2-7; clone_size: -; cdr3_aa: CASSWGPGSYEQYF; cdr3_nt: TGCGCCAGCAGCTGGGGTCCGGGATCCTACGAGCAGTACTTC
v_call: TRBV6-5; d_call: TRBD1; j_call: TRBJ2-7; clone_size: -; cdr3_aa: CASRGGQGAYEQYF; cdr3_nt: TGTGCCAGCAGAGGCGGACAGGGCGCCTACGAGCAGTACTTC
v_call: TRBV4-1; d_call: TRBD2; j_call: TRBJ2-3; clone_size: -; cdr3_aa: CASSRRTSGSLTSTDTQYF; cdr3_nt: TGCGCCAGCAGCCGCCGGACTAGCGGGAGTCTCACGAGCACAGATACGCAGTATTTT
v_call: TRBV29-1; d_call: TRBD2; j_call: TRBJ2-3; clone_size: -; cdr3_aa: CSVDFLAGNTDTQYF; cdr3_nt: TGCAGCGTTGATTTCCTAGCGGGGAACACAGATACGCAGTATTTT
v_call: TRBV18; d_call: TRBD1; j_call: TRBJ1-1; clone_size: -; cdr3_aa: CASSGQGLTEAFF; cdr3_nt: TGTGCCAGCTCCGGACAGGGCTTAACTGAAGCTTTCTTT
v_call: TRBV4-1; d_call: TRBD1; j_call: TRBJ1-1; clone_size: -; cdr3_aa: CASTPQGLGTEAFF; cdr3_nt: TGCGCCAGCACTCCACAGGGGTTGGGCACTGAAGCTTTCTTT
v_call: TRBV4-1; d_call: -; j_call: TRBJ2-5; clone_size: -; cdr3_aa: CASSQAEAGYRLYF; cdr3_nt: TGCGCCAGCAGCCAAGCGGAAGCAGGATATAGGCTGTACTTC
v_call: TRBV7-9; d_call: -; j_call: TRBJ1-4; clone_size: -; cdr3_aa: CASSLRTNEKLFF; cdr3_nt: TGTGCCAGCAGCTTGAGAACTAATGAAAAACTGTTTTTT
v_call: TRBV6-5; d_call: -; j_call: TRBJ1-4; clone_size: -; cdr3_aa: CASSYQQGPNEKLFF; cdr3_nt: TGTGCCAGCAGTTATCAACAGGGTCCTAATGAAAAACTGTTTTTT
v_call: TRBV10-3; d_call: TRBD1; j_call: TRBJ1-2; clone_size: -; cdr3_aa: CAISDRGGESGYTF; cdr3_nt: TGTGCCATCAGTGATAGAGGGGGCGAGTCTGGCTACACCTTC
v_call: TRBV10-3; d_call: -; j_call: TRBJ1-1; clone_size: -; cdr3_aa: CAISEGVMGGNTEAFF; cdr3_nt: TGTGCCATCAGTGAAGGCGTGATGGGGGGAAACACTGAAGCTTTCTTT
v_call: TRBV10-2; d_call: TRBD2; j_call: TRBJ2-1; clone_size: -; cdr3_aa: CAVTSGNSYNEQFF; cdr3_nt: TGCGCCGTCACTAGCGGGAACTCCTACAATGAGCAGTTCTTC
v_call: TRBV5-6; d_call: TRBD1; j_call: TRBJ2-5; clone_size: -; cdr3_aa: CASSLGVGQGKETQYF; cdr3_nt: TGTGCCAGCAGCTTGGGAGTGGGACAGGGGAAAGAGACCCAGTACTTC
v_call: TRBV4-1; d_call: TRBD2; j_call: TRBJ2-3; clone_size: -; cdr3_aa: CASSPGLAGVRDTQYF; cdr3_nt: TGCGCCAGCAGCCCGGGACTAGCGGGAGTTAGAGATACGCAGTATTTT
v_call: TRBV7-9; d_call: -; j_call: TRBJ2-5; clone_size: few; cdr3_aa: CASSLAQETQYF; cdr3_nt: TGTGCCAGCAGTCTGGCACAAGAGACCCAGTACTTC
v_call: TRBV11-2; d_call: -; j_call: TRBJ2-1; clone_size: -; cdr3_aa: CASSPENEQFF; cdr3_nt: TGTGCCAGCAGCCCGGAGAATGAGCAGTTCTTC
v_call: TRBV18; d_call: -; j_call: TRBJ1-3; clone_size: -; cdr3_aa: CASSPPSSSGNTIYF; cdr3_nt: TGTGCCAGCTCACCACCCTCCAGCTCTGGAAACACCATATATTTT
v_call: TRBV19; d_call: TRBD1; j_call: TRBJ1-1; clone_size: few; cdr3_aa: CASSTRNNRGLFAEAFF; cdr3_nt: TGTGCCAGTAGTACGCGAAATAACAGGGGTCTCTTCGCTGAAGCTTTCTTT
v_call: TRBV4-1; d_call: TRBD2; j_call: TRBJ2-5; clone_size: -; cdr3_aa: CASSQGDGGVEGTQYF; cdr3_nt: TGCGCCAGCAGCCAAGGCGACGGGGGGGTCGAGGGGACCCAGTACTTC
v_call: TRBV30; d_call: -; j_call: TRBJ1-1; clone_size: -; cdr3_aa: CAWSVGLVRTEAFF; cdr3_nt: TGTGCCTGGAGTGTGGGGCTGGTACGCACTGAAGCTTTCTTT
v_call: TRBV7-9; d_call: TRBD1; j_call: TRBJ1-1; clone_size: -; cdr3_aa: CASSSRTGYTEAFF; cdr3_nt: TGTGCCAGCAGCTCCCGGACAGGCTACACTGAAGCTTTCTTT
v_call: TRBV7-8; d_call: -; j_call: TRBJ2-7; clone_size: -; cdr3_aa: CASSLEIIADFSYEQYF; cdr3_nt: TGTGCCAGCAGCTTAGAAATCATTGCCGACTTCTCCTACGAGCAGTACTTC
v_call: TRBV7-2; d_call: -; j_call: TRBJ1-5; clone_size: -; cdr3_aa: CASSRRGVDNQPQHF; cdr3_nt: TGTGCCAGCAGTCGCCGGGGGGTCGACAATCAGCCCCAGCATTTT
v_call: TRBV28; d_call: -; j_call: TRBJ1-4; clone_size: -; cdr3_aa: CASFGSTRGEKLFF; cdr3_nt: TGTGCCAGCTTCGGGTCCACGAGGGGGGAAAAACTGTTTTTT
v_call: TRBV19; d_call: TRBD1; j_call: TRBJ1-4; clone_size: -; cdr3_aa: CASSGPGQGAEKLFF; cdr3_nt: TGTGCCAGTAGTGGACCGGGACAGGGGGCAGAAAAACTGTTTTTT
v_call: TRBV7-9; d_call: -; j_call: TRBJ2-7; clone_size: -; cdr3_aa: CSSSSIATRYEQYF; cdr3_nt: TGTTCCAGCAGCTCAATAGCGACCCGCTACGAGCAGTACTTC
v_call: TRBV4-1; d_call: -; j_call: TRBJ2-3; clone_size: -; cdr3_aa: CASSQVGSTDTQYF; cdr3_nt: TGCGCCAGCAGCCAAGTTGGCAGCACAGATACGCAGTATTTT
v_call: TRBV28; d_call: -; j_call: TRBJ2-4; clone_size: -; cdr3_aa: CASSLGTIIKNIQYF; cdr3_nt: TGTGCCAGCAGTTTAGGGACAATAATCAAAAACATTCAGTACTTC
v_call: TRBV27; d_call: TRBD1; j_call: TRBJ1-1; clone_size: -; cdr3_aa: CASSDRGSTEAFF; cdr3_nt: TGTGCCAGCAGTGACAGGGGCAGCACTGAAGCTTTCTTT
v_call: TRBV7-9; d_call: TRBD1; j_call: TRBJ2-5; clone_size: -; cdr3_aa: CASSLTGGETQYF; cdr3_nt: TGTGCCAGCAGCCTGACAGGGGGTGAGACCCAGTACTTC
v_call: TRBV4-1; d_call: TRBD2; j_call: TRBJ2-7; clone_size: -; cdr3_aa: CASSQPGLAFYEQYF; cdr3_nt: TGCGCCAGCAGCCAACCGGGACTAGCCTTCTACGAGCAGTACTTC
v_call: TRBV7-2; d_call: -; j_call: TRBJ1-1; clone_size: -; cdr3_aa: CASSPREGYTEAFF; cdr3_nt: TGTGCCAGCAGCCCCCGTGAGGGTTACACTGAAGCTTTCTTT
v_call: TRBV19; d_call: TRBD2; j_call: TRBJ2-3; clone_size: -; cdr3_aa: CASSKTSELGDTQYF; cdr3_nt: TGTGCCAGTAGTAAAACTAGCGAGCTGGGAGATACGCAGTATTTT
v_call: TRBV5-1; d_call: TRBD1; j_call: TRBJ2-6; clone_size: -; cdr3_aa: CASSGGQGASGANVLTF; cdr3_nt: TGCGCCAGCAGCGGCGGACAGGGGGCGTCCGGGGCCAACGTCCTGACTTTC